The present TCR beta chain was sequenced within a study of CD8+ T cells in alopecia areata. Across the study: Tofacitinib ran 6 to 18 months, followed by 6 months off drug. Study-wide findings and caveats: Lesional scalp displayed greater clonality than normal scalp, most notably in alopecia totalis/universalis. Among patients, TCR sharing was less clear than in mice, a difference possibly due in part to HLA diversity in the patient population.

RNA extraction was followed by reverse transcription into cDNA, which acted as the sequencing template. Repertoires were generated with immunoSEQ multiplex PCR, while TCRdb's copy carries only in-frame clones and drops some. The sample yields 200,000 to 250,000 clones, roughly 56% seen once. The treatment was: oral pan-JAK inhibitor, 5-10 mg twice daily. Sorting from PBMCs produced CD4+ and CD8+ T cells. About this clone itself: Its antigen is unknown.

CDR1 and CDR2 (germline): SGHAT, FQDESV (reference sequence). V shed 4 bases and J shed 2 bases, with 13 bases lying between them. The CDR3 is 15 amino acids. The sample consisted of CD4+ T cells sorted from blood, taken at week 4, from a patient treated with tofacitinib. V and J are TRBV11-1 and TRBJ2-3; TRBD2 is a possible D gene (6 bases). The sequence derives from a human donor with alopecia areata. The CDR3 region has the DNA TGTGCCAGCAGCTCCGCGCGGGGTAACACAGATACGCAGTATTTT. This gives the protein CASSSARGNTDTQYF.